This T cell receptor (beta chain) originates from a study of CD8 T cells in ankylosing spondylitis. Study conclusions and caveats: What seemed typical of ankylosing spondylitis blood was a TCR beta motif built from several highly homologous variants.

This clonotype was detected many times. Its target is unknown. TCRdb re-derived calls from the 5' RACE reads in MiXCR, one entry per CDR3 protein. The sample gives over 200,000 distinct CDR3 sequences, 15% to 20% of which show up once; approximately 46% is in the top ten. Germline loops: CDR1 SEHNR, CDR2 FQNEAQ (reference sequence). V was clipped by 3 bases and J by 10 bases, with 16 bases between them. The CDR3 is 14 amino acids. The origin of this receptor is a male donor with ankylosing spondylitis. The chain couples TRBV7-9 to TRBJ2-1, with D perhaps matching TRBD2 (5 bases). Sequencing was done on a sample of blood, either unsorted or a sorted T cell fraction (not recorded which). CDR3 DNA: TGTGCCAGCAGCTTCGGGGTTAGGAAAGGAGAGCAGTTCTTC. Amino acids: CASSFGVRKGEQFF. Together with reference TRBV7-9 and TRBJ2-1, the CDR3 gives the full variable domain: DTGVSQNPRHKITKRGQNVTFRCDPISEHNRLYWYRQTLGQGPEFLTYFQNEAQLEKSRLLSDRFSAERPKGSFSTLEIQRTEQGDSAMYLCASSFGVRKGEQFFGPGTRLTVL.